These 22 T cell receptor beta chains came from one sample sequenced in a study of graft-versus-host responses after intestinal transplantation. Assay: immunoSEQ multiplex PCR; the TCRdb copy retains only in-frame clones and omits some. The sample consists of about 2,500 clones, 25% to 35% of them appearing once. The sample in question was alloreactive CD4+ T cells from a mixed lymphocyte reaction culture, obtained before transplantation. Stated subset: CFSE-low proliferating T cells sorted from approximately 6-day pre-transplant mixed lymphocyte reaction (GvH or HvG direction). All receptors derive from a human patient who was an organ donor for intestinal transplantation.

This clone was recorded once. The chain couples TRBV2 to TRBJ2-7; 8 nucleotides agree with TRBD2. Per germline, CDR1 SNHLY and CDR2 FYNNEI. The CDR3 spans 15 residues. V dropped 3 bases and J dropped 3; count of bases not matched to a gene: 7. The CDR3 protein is CASSEEAGGHYEQYF. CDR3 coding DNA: TGTGCCAGCAGTGAGGAGGCGGGAGGCCACTACGAGCAGTACTTC.

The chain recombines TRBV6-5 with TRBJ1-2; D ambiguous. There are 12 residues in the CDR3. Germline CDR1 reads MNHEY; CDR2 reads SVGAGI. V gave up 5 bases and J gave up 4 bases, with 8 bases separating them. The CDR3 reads CASSARGYGYTF. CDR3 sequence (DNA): TGTGCCAGCAGTGCCCGCGGCTATGGCTACACCTTC.

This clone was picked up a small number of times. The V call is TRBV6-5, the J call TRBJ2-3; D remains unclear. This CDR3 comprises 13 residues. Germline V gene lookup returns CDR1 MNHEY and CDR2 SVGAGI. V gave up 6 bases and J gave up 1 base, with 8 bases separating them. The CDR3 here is CASRVPGTDTQYF. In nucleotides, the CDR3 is TGTGCCAGCAGGGTGCCGGGCACAGATACGCAGTATTTT.

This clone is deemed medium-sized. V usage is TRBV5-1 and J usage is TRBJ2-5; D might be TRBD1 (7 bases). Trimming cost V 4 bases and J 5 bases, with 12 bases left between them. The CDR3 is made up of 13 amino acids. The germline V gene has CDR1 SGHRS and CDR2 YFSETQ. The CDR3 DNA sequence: TGCGCCAGCAGCCCGACAGGGAGGGAGACCCAGTACTTC. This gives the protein CASSPTGRETQYF.

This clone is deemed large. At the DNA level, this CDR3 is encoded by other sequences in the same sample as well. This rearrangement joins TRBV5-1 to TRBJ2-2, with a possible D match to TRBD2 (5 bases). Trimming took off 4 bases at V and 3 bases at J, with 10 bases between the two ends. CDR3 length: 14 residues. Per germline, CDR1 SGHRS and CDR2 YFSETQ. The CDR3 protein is CASSLDLHTGELFF. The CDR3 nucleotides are TGCGCCAGCAGCCTGGACTTGCACACCGGGGAGCTGTTTTTT. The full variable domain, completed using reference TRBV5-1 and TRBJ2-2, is KAGVTQTPRYLIKTRGQQVTLSCSPISGHRSVSWYQQTPGQGLQFLFEYFSETQRNKGNFPGRFSGRQFSNSRSEMNVSTLELGDSALYLCASSLDLHTGELFFGEGSRLTVL.

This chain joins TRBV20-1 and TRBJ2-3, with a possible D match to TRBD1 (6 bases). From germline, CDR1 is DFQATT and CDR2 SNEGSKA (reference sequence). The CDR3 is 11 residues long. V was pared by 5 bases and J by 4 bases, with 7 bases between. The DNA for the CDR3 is TGCAGTGCTGCAGGGGCAGATACGCAGTATTTT. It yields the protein CSAAGADTQYF.

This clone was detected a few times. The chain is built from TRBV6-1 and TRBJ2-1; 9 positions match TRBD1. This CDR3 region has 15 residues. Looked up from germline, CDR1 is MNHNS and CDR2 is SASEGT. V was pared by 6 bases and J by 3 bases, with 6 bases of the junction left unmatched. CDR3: CASSRGQGGYNEQFF. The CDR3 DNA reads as TGTGCCAGCAGCAGGGGACAGGGAGGCTACAATGAGCAGTTCTTC.

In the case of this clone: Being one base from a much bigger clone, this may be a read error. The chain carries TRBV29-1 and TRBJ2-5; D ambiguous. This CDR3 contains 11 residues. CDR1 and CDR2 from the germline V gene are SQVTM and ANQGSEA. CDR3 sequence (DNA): TGCTGCGCCACACCCCCGGAGACCCAGTACTTC. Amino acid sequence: CCATPPETQYF.

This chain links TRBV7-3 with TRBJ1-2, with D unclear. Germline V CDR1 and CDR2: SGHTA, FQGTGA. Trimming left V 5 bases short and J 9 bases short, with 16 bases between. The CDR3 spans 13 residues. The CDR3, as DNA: TGTGCCAGCAGCCAAACCGGGAGGTATAGCTACACCTTC. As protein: CASSQTGRYSYTF.

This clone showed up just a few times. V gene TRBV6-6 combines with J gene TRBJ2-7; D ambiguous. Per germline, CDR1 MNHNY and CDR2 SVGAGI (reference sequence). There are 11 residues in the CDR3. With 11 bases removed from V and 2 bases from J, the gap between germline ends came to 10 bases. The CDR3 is CAGALPYEQYF. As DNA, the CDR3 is TGTGCCGGAGCGCTACCCTACGAGCAGTACTTC.

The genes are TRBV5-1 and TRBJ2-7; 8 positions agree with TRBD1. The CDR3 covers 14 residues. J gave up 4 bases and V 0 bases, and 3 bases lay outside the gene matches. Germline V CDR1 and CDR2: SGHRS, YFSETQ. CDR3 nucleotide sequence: TGCGCCAGCAGCTTGGATCAGGGGGCTTACGAGCAGTACTTC. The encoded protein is CASSLDQGAYEQYF.

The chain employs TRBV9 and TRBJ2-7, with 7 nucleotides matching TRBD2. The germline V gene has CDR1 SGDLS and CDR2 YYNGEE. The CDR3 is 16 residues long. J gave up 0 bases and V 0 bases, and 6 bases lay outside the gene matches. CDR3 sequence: CASSVDGSGPSYEQYF. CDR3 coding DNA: TGTGCCAGCAGCGTAGACGGTAGCGGGCCCTCCTACGAGCAGTACTTC. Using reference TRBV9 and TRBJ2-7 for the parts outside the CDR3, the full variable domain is DSGVTQTPKHLITATGQRVTLRCSPRSGDLSVYWYQQSLDQGLQFLIQYYNGEERAKGNILERFSAQQFPDLHSELNLSSLELGDSALYFCASSVDGSGPSYEQYFGPGTRLTVT.

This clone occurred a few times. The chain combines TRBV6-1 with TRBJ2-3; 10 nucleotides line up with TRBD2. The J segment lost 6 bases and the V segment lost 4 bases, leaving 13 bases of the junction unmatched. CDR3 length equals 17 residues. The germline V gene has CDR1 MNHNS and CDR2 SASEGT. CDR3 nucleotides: TGTGCCAGCAGTGCGGGACTAGCGTATAAACCAAGGGATACGCAGTATTTT. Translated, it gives CASSAGLAYKPRDTQYF.

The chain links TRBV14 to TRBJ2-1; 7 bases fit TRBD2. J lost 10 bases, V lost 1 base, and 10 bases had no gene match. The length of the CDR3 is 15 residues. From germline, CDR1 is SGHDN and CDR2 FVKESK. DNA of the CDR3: TGTGCCAGCAGCCAAGTTGTGTCGCTAGCGGAAGAGCAGTTCTTC. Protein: CASSQVVSLAEEQFF.

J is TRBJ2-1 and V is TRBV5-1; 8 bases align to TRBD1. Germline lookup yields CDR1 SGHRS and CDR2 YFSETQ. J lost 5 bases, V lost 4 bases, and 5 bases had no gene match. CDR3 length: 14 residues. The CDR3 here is CASSTDRGHNEQFF. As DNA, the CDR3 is TGCGCCAGCAGCACTGACAGGGGCCACAATGAGCAGTTCTTC.

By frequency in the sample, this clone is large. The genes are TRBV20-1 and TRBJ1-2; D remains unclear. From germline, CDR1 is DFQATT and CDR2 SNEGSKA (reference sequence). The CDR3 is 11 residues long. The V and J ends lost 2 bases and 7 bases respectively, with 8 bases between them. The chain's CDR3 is CSARTGGGYTF. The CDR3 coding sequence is TGCAGTGCTAGAACGGGAGGTGGCTACACCTTC.

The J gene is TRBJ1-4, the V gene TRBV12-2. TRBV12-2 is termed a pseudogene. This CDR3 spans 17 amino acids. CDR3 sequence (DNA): TGTGCAAGTCGCTTTATTCCGGGGGAAGCAACTAATGAAAAACTGTTTTTT. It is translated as CASRFIPGEATNEKLFF.

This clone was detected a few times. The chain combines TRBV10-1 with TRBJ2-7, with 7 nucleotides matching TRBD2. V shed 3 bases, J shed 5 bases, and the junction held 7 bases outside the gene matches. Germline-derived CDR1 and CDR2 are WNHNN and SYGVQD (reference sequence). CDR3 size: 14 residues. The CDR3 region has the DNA TGCGCCAGCAGTGACGGCGGGAGTTCCCACGAGCAGTACTTC. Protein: CASSDGGSSHEQYF.

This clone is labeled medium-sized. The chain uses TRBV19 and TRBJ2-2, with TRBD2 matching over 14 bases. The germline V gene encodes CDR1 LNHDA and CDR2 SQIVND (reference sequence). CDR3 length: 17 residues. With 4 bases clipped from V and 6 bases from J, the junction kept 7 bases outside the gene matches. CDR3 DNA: TGTGCCAGTAGTACCGGGACTAGCGGGAGTTGGGCCGGGGAGCTGTTTTTT. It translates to CASSTGTSGSWAGELFF.

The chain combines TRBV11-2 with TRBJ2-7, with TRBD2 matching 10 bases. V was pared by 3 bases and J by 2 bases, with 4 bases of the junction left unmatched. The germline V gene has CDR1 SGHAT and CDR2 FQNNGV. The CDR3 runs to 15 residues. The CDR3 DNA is TGTGCCAGCAGCTTCACTAGCGGGAAGACCTACGAGCAGTACTTC. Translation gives CASSFTSGKTYEQYF. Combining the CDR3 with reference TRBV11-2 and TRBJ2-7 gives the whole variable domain EAGVAQSPRYKIIEKRQSVAFWCNPISGHATLYWYQQILGQGPKLLIQFQNNGVVDDSQLPKDRFSAERLKGVDSTLKIQPAKLEDSAVYLCASSFTSGKTYEQYFGPGTRLTVT.

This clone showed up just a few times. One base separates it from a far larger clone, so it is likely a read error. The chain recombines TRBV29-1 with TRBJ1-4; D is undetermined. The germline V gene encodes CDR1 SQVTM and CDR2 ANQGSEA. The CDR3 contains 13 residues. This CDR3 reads CSVDLGLNEKQFF. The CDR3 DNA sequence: TGCAGCGTTGATTTGGGCCTGAATGAAAAACAGTTTTTT.

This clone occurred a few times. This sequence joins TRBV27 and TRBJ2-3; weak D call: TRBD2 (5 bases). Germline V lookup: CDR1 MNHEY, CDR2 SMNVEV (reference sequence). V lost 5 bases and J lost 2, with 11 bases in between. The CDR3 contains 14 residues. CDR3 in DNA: TGTGCCAGCAGTACTACGGGATCCACAGATACGCAGTATTTT. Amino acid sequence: CASSTTGSTDTQYF.